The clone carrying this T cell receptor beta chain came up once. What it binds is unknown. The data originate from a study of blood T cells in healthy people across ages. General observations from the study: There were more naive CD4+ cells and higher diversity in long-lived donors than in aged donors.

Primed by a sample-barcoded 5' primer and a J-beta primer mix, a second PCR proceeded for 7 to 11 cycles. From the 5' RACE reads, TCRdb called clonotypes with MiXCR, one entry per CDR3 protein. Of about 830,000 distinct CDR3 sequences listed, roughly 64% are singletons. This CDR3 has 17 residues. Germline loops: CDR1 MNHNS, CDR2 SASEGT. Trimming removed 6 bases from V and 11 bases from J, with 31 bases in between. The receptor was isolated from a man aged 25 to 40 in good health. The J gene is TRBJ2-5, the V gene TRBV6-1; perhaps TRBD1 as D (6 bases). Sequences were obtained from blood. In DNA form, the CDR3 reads TGTGCCAGCAGCGGAAGAACAGGGCGTGGGACCTACAATGAGCAGTACTTC. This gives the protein CASSGRTGRGTYNEQYF.